These 32 T cell receptor beta chains were all obtained from the same sample, sequenced in a study of blood T cells in healthy people across ages. Then a second PCR, running roughly 7 to 11 cycles, was carried out with a sample-barcoded 5' primer and a J-beta primer mix. TCRdb fed the 5' RACE reads into MiXCR, producing one record per CDR3 protein. Among hundreds of thousands of distinct CDR3 sequences listed, about 30% were seen once. The sample taken for sequencing was blood. Source of these receptors: a woman of 80 years or more in good health.

Remarks on this clonotype: With a much larger clone just one base away, this may be a read error. V and J are TRBV20-1 and TRBJ2-5, with a possible D match to TRBD1 (6 bases). V was cut by 6 bases and J by 11 bases, with 28 bases left in between. The CDR3 covers 15 residues. CDR1 and CDR2 from the germline V gene are DFQATT and SNEGSKA (reference sequence). CDR3 loop: CSAPRDTSNSNEQYF. The CDR3 region has the DNA TGCAGTGCCCCCCGGGACACGTCCAATAGCAATGAGCAGTACTTC.

This clonotype was observed a few times. This sequence joins TRBV28 and TRBJ1-1, with 7 bases identical to TRBD1. V trimming: 6 bases; J trimming: 3 bases; junction bases outside the gene matches: 16. This CDR3 contains 17 residues. Looked up from germline, CDR1 is MDHEN and CDR2 is SYDVKM. The CDR3 reads CASSLRQGSRPYTEAFF. The CDR3 DNA sequence: TGTGCCAGCAGCTTACGACAGGGAAGTCGGCCGTACACTGAAGCTTTCTTT. The variable domain in full, completed from reference TRBV28 and TRBJ1-1, reads DVKVTQSSRYLVKRTGEKVFLECVQDMDHENMFWYRQDPGLGLRLIYFSYDVKMKEKGDIPEGYSVSREKKERFSLILESASTNQTSMYLCASSLRQGSRPYTEAFFGQGTRLTVV.

This clonotype was recorded at least ten times. The chain couples TRBV4-3 to TRBJ2-1; TRBD2 aligns across 13 bases. V lost 4 bases, J lost 9 bases, and 6 bases stayed unmatched. This CDR3 comprises 15 residues. Germline assignment: CDR1 LGHNA and CDR2 YSLEER. CDR3 region: CASSPTSGGLGEQFF. The CDR3 nucleotides read TGCGCCAGCAGCCCGACTAGCGGGGGGTTGGGTGAGCAGTTCTTC.

The chain joins TRBV29-1 to TRBJ2-7; D gene unclear. The germline V and J ends were trimmed by 8 bases and 3 bases, with 11 bases remaining between them. CDR1 and CDR2 from the germline V gene are SQVTM and ANQGSEA. The CDR3 spans 11 residues. CDR3 region: CSTRLSYEQYF. In DNA, the CDR3 is TGCAGCACCCGACTGAGCTACGAGCAGTACTTC.

This clonotype was picked up many times. CDR3 bases: TGTGCCAGCTCTCTTAAGAAAGGGTCCTATGGCTACACCTTC. Translating gives CASSLKKGSYGYTF. The rearrangement joins TRBV18 to TRBJ1-2; no definite D call. V gave up 6 bases and J gave up 4 bases, with 15 bases separating them. The germline V gene encodes CDR1 KGHSH and CDR2 LQKENI. This CDR3 has 14 residues.

This clonotype was counted only a few times. The gene calls are TRBV7-9 and TRBJ1-1, with D unresolved. V dropped 1 base and J dropped 1 base, with 7 bases sitting between them. This CDR3 is built from 14 residues. Germline loops: CDR1 SEHNR, CDR2 FQNEAQ (reference sequence). The CDR3 here is CASSLDIWNTEAFF. CDR3 nucleotides: TGTGCCAGCAGCTTAGATATATGGAACACTGAAGCTTTCTTT. Supplemented by reference TRBV7-9 and TRBJ1-1, the full variable domain reads DTGVSQNPRHKITKRGQNVTFRCDPISEHNRLYWYRQTLGQGPEFLTYFQNEAQLEKSRLLSDRFSAERPKGSFSTLEIQRTEQGDSAMYLCASSLDIWNTEAFFGQGTRLTVV.

As concerns this clonotype: Since a much larger clone is just one base distant, this may be a read error. The chain has TRBV20-1 and TRBJ2-1, with 10 positions matching TRBD2. The CDR3 is 16 amino acids. Trimming removed 0 bases from V and 8 bases from J; junction bases left unmatched: 10. Per the germline V gene, CDR1 is DFQATT and CDR2 is SNEGSKA (reference sequence). CDR3: CSARDPSGGIGYEQFF. The CDR3 bases are TGCAGTGCTAGAGACCCTAGCGGGGGCATTGGCTATGAGCAGTTCTTC.

V gene TRBV5-8 combines with J gene TRBJ1-5; 9 bases fit TRBD1. The CDR3 loop spans 17 amino acids. Germline assignment: CDR1 SGHTS and CDR2 YDEGEE. V lost 0 bases to trimming and J lost 1 base; unmatched junction nucleotides: 5. The CDR3 sequence is CASSLGTGVESNQPQHF. CDR3 in DNA: TGTGCCAGCAGCTTGGGGACAGGGGTAGAAAGCAATCAGCCCCAGCATTTT.

The sample holds a few counts of this clonotype. The V call is TRBV28, the J call TRBJ1-2; 9 bases are a match to TRBD1. The CDR3 length is 13 residues. V dropped 6 bases and J dropped 12; count of bases not matched to a gene: 11. CDR1 MDHEN and CDR2 SYDVKM come from the germline V gene. The CDR3 sequence: CASSQPGQGFHTF. In DNA form, the CDR3 reads TGTGCCAGCAGCCAACCGGGACAGGGATTCCACACCTTC.

This clonotype was recorded many times. The chain links TRBV5-1 to TRBJ2-3; 8 bases map to TRBD2. The CDR3 spans 15 residues. V lost 1 base to trimming and J lost 5 bases; unmatched junction nucleotides: 6. Germline V CDR1 and CDR2: SGHRS, YFSETQ. In nucleotides, the CDR3 is TGCGCCAGCAGCTTGCGGGGGGGCTCCGGAGATACGCAGTATTTT. It encodes CASSLRGGSGDTQYF.

As to this clonotype: One junction end does not reproduce the germline sequence, and a read error may be involved. The rearrangement joins TRBV7-9 to TRBJ1-5, with 8 bases matching TRBD1. Germline CDR1 is SEHNR and CDR2 is FQNEAQ (reference sequence). The CDR3 is 14 residues long. CDR3 sequence: CANSLGQGAQPQHF. As DNA, the CDR3 is TGTGCCAACAGCTTAGGACAGGGCGCTCAGCCCCAGCATTTT. Using reference TRBV7-9 and TRBJ1-5 for the parts outside the CDR3, the full variable domain is DTGVSQNPRHKITKRGQNVTFRCDPISEHNRLYWYRQTLGQGPEFLTYFQNEAQLEKSRLLSDRFSAERPKGSFSTLEIQRTEQGDSAMYLCANSLGQGAQPQHFGDGTRLSIL.

V is TRBV9 and J is TRBJ2-2, with TRBD2 identical over 7 bases. CDR3 size: 13 residues. CDR1 and CDR2 (germline): SGDLS, YYNGEE. Trimming cost V 4 bases and J 13 bases; bases outside gene matches: 10. CDR3: CASSPRTRPPLFF. The DNA of the CDR3 is TGTGCCAGCAGCCCCAGGACTAGACCGCCGCTGTTTTTT.

On this clonotype: A much larger clonotype is one base distant, so this may be a read error. V is TRBV27 and J is TRBJ2-5; D remains ambiguous. The CDR3 contains 15 residues. V lost 2 bases, J lost 7 bases, and 17 bases lay in between. Germline values: CDR1 MNHEY, CDR2 SMNVEV (reference sequence). The CDR3 protein is CASSLTSGGRRTQYF. Written as DNA, the CDR3 is TGTGCCAGCAGTTTAACTTCGGGCGGACGGAGGACCCAGTACTTC.

Comment on this clonotype: Just one base apart from a much larger clone, this may be a read error. The chain joins TRBV9 to TRBJ2-7; TRBD1 or TRBD2 may be the D gene (5 bases each). Trimming shortened V by 2 bases and J by 7 bases, and 19 bases separated the two germline ends. The CDR3 runs to 15 residues. CDR1 and CDR2 from the germline V gene are SGDLS and YYNGEE. CDR3 protein: CASSVGPTRNNEQYF. The CDR3 nucleotides read TGTGCCAGCAGCGTGGGACCAACTAGAAACAATGAGCAGTACTTC.

The J gene is TRBJ2-3, the V gene TRBV5-1; no reliable D call. The CDR3 length is 16 residues. V lost 5 bases and J 2 bases, leaving 18 bases between the germline ends. CDR1 and CDR2 (germline): SGHRS, YFSETQ. The CDR3 spells CASSSRTSLLTDTQYF. CDR3 nucleotide sequence: TGCGCCAGCAGTTCTCGGACCTCCCTCCTCACAGATACGCAGTATTTT.

This rearrangement joins TRBV7-2 to TRBJ2-1; 9 bases map to TRBD1. The CDR3 length is 14 residues. The germline V gene has CDR1 SGHTA and CDR2 FQGNSA. The ends lost 4 bases at V and 8 bases at J; junction bases unmatched: 6. Here the CDR3 DNA reads TGTGCCAGCAGCTCGGGACAGGGCGGGGATGAGCAGTTCTTC. Translated: CASSSGQGGDEQFF.

This clonotype turned up a few times. With a much larger clone just one base away, this may be a read error. The chain has TRBV5-1 and TRBJ2-1; a possible D gene is TRBD1 (6 bases). The CDR3 spans 16 residues. Germline V gene lookup returns CDR1 SGHRS and CDR2 YFSETQ. V shed 4 bases and J shed 2 bases, with 16 bases lying between them. The CDR3 DNA follows: TGCGCCAGCAGCCCCATGGGGACACCACCCTACAATGAGCAGTTCTTC. Its protein is CASSPMGTPPYNEQFF.

On this clonotype: This could be a read error, since a much larger clone is one nucleotide away. This chain connects TRBV7-7 to TRBJ2-5; the D call may be TRBD1 or TRBD2 (6 bases each). Germline V gene lookup returns CDR1 SSHAT and CDR2 FNYEAQ (reference sequence). The CDR3 loop spans 17 amino acids. The CDR3 coding sequence is TGTGCTAGCGGCTTAAGAGGGGGGTTACTAGTCCGAGAGACCCAGTACTTC. Its translation: CASGLRGGLLVRETQYF.

This clonotype was counted at least ten times. The gene calls are TRBV4-3 and TRBJ1-1; TRBD1 aligns across 7 bases. CDR1 and CDR2 (germline): LGHNA, YSLEER. V was pared by 4 bases and J by 4 bases, with 6 bases of the junction left unmatched. CDR3 size: 14 residues. CDR3 residues: CASSPGQRITEAFF. CDR3 nucleotides: TGCGCCAGCAGCCCGGGACAGAGGATCACTGAAGCTTTCTTT.

In its sample, this clonotype was seen a few times. Sequence at one end of the junction differs from germline and may be a read error. CDR3 sequence reads: CASSSSCNEQFF. DNA of the CDR3: TGCGCCAGCAGCTCCTCCTGCAATGAGCAGTTCTTC. The chain joins TRBV5-1 to TRBJ2-1; D is unresolved. Germline CDR1 is SGHRS and CDR2 is YFSETQ. The CDR3 runs to 12 residues.

This clonotype was found many times. The chain employs TRBV6-2 or TRBV6-3 and TRBJ1-2; perhaps TRBD1 as D (6 bases). The germline gives CDR1 MNHEY, CDR2 SVGEGT. The CDR3 is 15 residues long. The ends were cut back, 8 bases at V and 5 bases at J, with 21 bases in the middle. CDR3 residues: CASGDPGHRTYGYTF. Written as DNA, the CDR3 is TGTGCCAGCGGGGATCCGGGACACCGAACGTATGGCTACACCTTC.

This clonotype was picked up many times. The chain has TRBV10-3 and TRBJ2-1; 9 bases fit TRBD2. The germline CDR1 and CDR2 sequences are ENHRY and SYGVKD. The CDR3 is made up of 15 amino acids. With 10 bases clipped from V and 7 bases from J, the junction kept 14 bases outside the gene matches. This chain's CDR3 is CATVLGAGGRNEQFF. The CDR3 nucleotides read TGTGCCACCGTATTGGGGGCGGGGGGGCGGAATGAGCAGTTCTTC.

Turning to this clonotype: A much larger clonotype is one base distant, so this may be a read error. This chain connects TRBV7-2 to TRBJ1-5; perhaps TRBD1 as D (6 bases). The CDR3 is 14 residues long. The germline gives CDR1 SGHTA, CDR2 FQGNSA. The chain's CDR3 is CANSTGLGNQPQHF. CDR3 coding DNA: TGTGCCAACAGCACAGGGCTTGGCAATCAGCCCCAGCATTTT.

V usage is TRBV9 and J usage is TRBJ1-3; D remains unclear. V lost 0 bases to trimming and J lost 2 bases, with 12 bases between them. This CDR3 contains 16 residues. CDR1 and CDR2 (germline): SGDLS, YYNGEE. The CDR3 DNA follows: TGTGCCAGCAGCGTAGCTTTAGAGTGGCCTGGAAACACCATATATTTT. Translated, it gives CASSVALEWPGNTIYF.

The chain recombines TRBV5-6 with TRBJ2-5; 12 bases align to TRBD2. The tail of the sequence fits TRBJ2-7 better, so the J call may be wrong. The length of the CDR3 is 14 residues. Germline CDR1 is SGHDT and CDR2 is YYEEEE. For the CDR3, the DNA is TGTGCCAGCTTGCGGGCTAGCGGGGGGGCCGAGCAGTACTTC. It specifies CASLRASGGAEQYF.

This clonotype showed up many times. V gene TRBV6-2 or TRBV6-3 combines with J gene TRBJ2-1; D assignment may be TRBD1 or TRBD2 (5 bases each). The CDR3 length is 13 residues. V lost 1 base and J lost 6, with 7 bases in between. From germline, CDR1 is MNHEY and CDR2 SVGEGT. CDR3 nucleotides: TGTGCCAGCAGTTACTATGGGGGCAATGAGCAGTTCTTC. It encodes CASSYYGGNEQFF.

In this sample, this clonotype turned up many times. This chain joins TRBV20-1 and TRBJ2-1; D unclear. Germline lookup yields CDR1 DFQATT and CDR2 SNEGSKA (reference sequence). Trimming left V 0 bases short and J 0 bases short, with 18 bases between. This CDR3 region has 18 residues. In nucleotides, the CDR3 is TGCAGTGCTAGAGATTATAGGACCAGCGTTAGCTCCTACAATGAGCAGTTCTTC. This codes for CSARDYRTSVSSYNEQFF.

This clonotype appeared many times. The V call is TRBV2, the J call TRBJ2-7; weak D call: TRBD2 (6 bases). Trimming took off 1 base at V and 2 bases at J, with 21 bases between the two ends. Germline V CDR1 and CDR2: SNHLY, FYNNEI. The CDR3 is made up of 18 amino acids. In nucleotides, the CDR3 is TGTGCCAGCAGTGAAGGTCCTTCGGTCGCGGGGTCCCCCTACGAGCAGTACTTC. Translated: CASSEGPSVAGSPYEQYF.

This clonotype was counted at least ten times. The rearrangement uses TRBV6-2 or TRBV6-3 and TRBJ2-7; TRBD2 is a possible D gene (6 bases). The germline V gene encodes CDR1 MNHEY and CDR2 SVGEGT. This CDR3 has 15 amino acids. The germline V and J ends were trimmed by 0 bases and 0 bases, with 9 bases remaining between them. CDR3 residues: CASSYSRGSSYEQYF. The CDR3 region has the DNA TGTGCCAGCAGTTACTCGCGGGGCAGCTCCTACGAGCAGTACTTC.

This clonotype was found a few times. J is TRBJ2-3 and V is TRBV12-3 or TRBV12-4, with 8 bases that match TRBD2. Losses at the gene ends were 3 bases for V and 4 bases for J; bases not matched to a gene: 6. The CDR3 runs to 15 residues. The DNA for the CDR3 is TGTGCCAGCAGTTTTTCGGGGGGGAGATCAGATACGCAGTATTTT. This encodes CASSFSGGRSDTQYF.

Only a few counts were recorded for this clonotype. The genes are TRBV14 and TRBJ1-1; D is possibly TRBD1 (5 bases). Trimming removed 3 bases at V and 2 bases at J, with 13 bases between. Germline values: CDR1 SGHDN, CDR2 FVKESK. This CDR3 region has 15 residues. The CDR3 nucleotides read TGTGCCAGCAGCCAGGCCTCAGGGAGCAACACTGAAGCTTTCTTT. Amino acids: CASSQASGSNTEAFF.

This clonotype has a handful of counts. The gene calls are TRBV7-2 and TRBJ2-5, with 9 positions matching TRBD1. The CDR3 loop spans 14 amino acids. V lost 5 bases, J lost 5 bases, and 6 bases stayed unmatched. Germline V gene data show CDR1 as SGHTA and CDR2 as FQGNSA. CDR3: CASSATGQGETQYF. DNA for the CDR3: TGTGCCAGCAGCGCGACCGGACAGGGGGAGACCCAGTACTTC.